This is a list of T cell receptor beta chains from one sample in a study of Tregs in tolerant kidney transplant recipients. Measured with immunoSEQ multiplex PCR; TCRdb has only the in-frame clones, and not every one. The sample records under 50,000 clones, about 90% being singletons. Sequenced input: Tregs from blood. The receptors were sampled from a human donor in good health. Both conserved end residues are part of each CDR3. A D gene is named only where the DNA matches it firmly. Some rows have no size entry. The others give once, few or many, or a class for an expanded clone.

TRBJ1-5 | . | TRBV2 | TRBD1 | TGTGCCAGCAGTCTACAGGGGCCTATGGTGGATTTT | CASSLQGPMVDF
TRBJ1-2 | . | TRBV5-1 | . | TGCGCCAGCAGCTTAAGACCCGACAGTTTTCTCAACTATGGCTACACCTTC | CASSLRPDSFLNYGYTF
TRBJ1-4 | . | TRBV5-1 | TRBD1 | TGCGCCAGCAGCCAAGCAGGGGGGGCAACTAATGAAAAACTGTTTTTT | CASSQAGGATNEKLFF
TRBJ2-3 | . | TRBV7-9 | . | TGTGCCAGCAGCCCAGGGGGGTCGTCCACAGATACGCAGTATTTT | CASSPGGSSTDTQYF
TRBJ2-1 | . | TRBV5-1 | TRBD2 | TGCGCCAGCAGCTTCTACGGCGGGGGATACAATGAGCAGTTCTTC | CASSFYGGGYNEQFF
TRBJ2-7 | . | TRBV21-1 | . | TGTGCCAGCGGAACAGGGTTCACCTACGAGCAGTACTTC | CASGTGFTYEQYF
TRBJ2-3 | . | TRBV15 | TRBD2 | TGTGCCACCAGCAGCGCTAGCGGAGTAGCCACAGATACGCAGTATTTT | CATSSASGVATDTQYF
TRBJ2-1 | . | TRBV2 | . | TGTGCCAGCAGTGTAAGCTACAATGAGCAGTTCTTC | CASSVSYNEQFF
TRBJ2-1 | . | TRBV6-1 | . | TGTGCCAGCAGTGAAGCGGGAGGTTCGAATGAGCAGTTCTTC | CASSEAGGSNEQFF
TRBJ1-4 | . | TRBV5-6 | . | TGTGCCAGCAGCCGGTTCCGCGAGGAAAAACTGTTTTTT | CASSRFREEKLFF
TRBJ1-2 | . | TRBV5-4 | . | TGTGCCAGCAGCTTGGTTGAAGGGTATGGCTACACCTTC | CASSLVEGYGYTF
TRBJ2-3 | . | TRBV29-1 | TRBD2 | TGCAGCGTACTAGCGGGAGTGGGGACTAGCACAGATACGCAGTATTTT | CSVLAGVGTSTDTQYF
TRBJ1-4 | . | TRBV19 | . | TGTGCCAGTAGTACCCCGGACGGAGGAGTTGCAACTAATGAAAAACTGTTTTTT | CASSTPDGGVATNEKLFF
TRBJ2-2 | . | TRBV9 | . | TGTGCCAGCAGCGTAGCTACCGGGTTCACCGGGGAGCTGTTTTTT | CASSVATGFTGELFF
TRBJ1-4 | . | TRBV5-1 | . | TGCGCCAGCAGCTTGGTCAGGGATGAAAAACTGTTTTTT | CASSLVRDEKLFF
TRBJ2-7 | . | TRBV14 | TRBD2 | TGTGCCAGCAGCCAAGAACGGCTAGCGGGGGCCTCCTACGAGCAGTACTTC | CASSQERLAGASYEQYF
TRBJ1-6 | . | TRBV7-9 | . | TGTGCCAGCAGCTCGGGCCTTGGGAGAGCCTCACCCCTCCACTTT | CASSSGLGRASPLHF
TRBJ2-1 | . | TRBV29-1 | . | TGCAGCGTTGAAAGGAAGAAGGGGATGGCCTACAATGAGCAGTTCTTC | CSVERKKGMAYNEQFF
TRBJ2-5 | . | TRBV7-2 | TRBD2 | TGTGCCAGCAGCTTTGGTCCGGGAGGGACCCAGTACTTC | CASSFGPGGTQYF
TRBJ2-7 | . | TRBV18 | . | TGTGCCAGCTCTGGGGGCGCCTACGAGCAGTACTTC | CASSGGAYEQYF
TRBJ1-1 | . | TRBV6-1 | TRBD1 | TGTGCCGCAAAACAGGGGCCAATGAACACTGAAGCTTTCTTT | CAAKQGPMNTEAFF
TRBJ2-4 | . | TRBV7-2 | . | TGTGCCAGCAGCCCTCGGGACCTAGCCAAAAACATTCAGTACTTC | CASSPRDLAKNIQYF
TRBJ1-1 | . | TRBV10-1 | . | TGCGCCAGCAGTAACGGCGGGACATTGAACACTGAAGCTTTCTTT | CASSNGGTLNTEAFF
TRBJ2-1 | . | TRBV7-2 | TRBD2 | TGTGCCAGCAGCCTCGTCGGTCTAGCGGGAGTTGGTGCCTACAATGAGCAGTTCTTC | CASSLVGLAGVGAYNEQFF
TRBJ1-2 | . | TRBV7-2 | TRBD1 | TGTGCCAGCAGCGACGGGACAGGGGTCTATGGCTACACCTTC | CASSDGTGVYGYTF
TRBJ2-7 | once | TRBV30 | . | TGTGCCTGGAGTGTACTAAATTCCTACGAGCAGTACTTC | CAWSVLNSYEQYF
TRBJ1-2 | . | TRBV6-4 | . | TGTGCCAGCACCCCAGGGTCGGGGCTGGGCTATGGCTACACCTTC | CASTPGSGLGYGYTF
TRBJ1-1 | . | TRBV7-9 | TRBD1 | TGTGCCAGCAGCTTAACAGGACAGGGCACTGAAGCTTTCTTT | CASSLTGQGTEAFF
TRBJ2-5 | . | TRBV5-6 | TRBD2 | TGTGCCAGCAGCTTAGCACTAGCGCATGAGACCCAGTACTTC | CASSLALAHETQYF
TRBJ1-1 | . | TRBV7-9 | . | TGTGCCAGCAGCTTAGCGCAACGGTCTTTCTTT | CASSLAQRSFF
TRBJ1-2 | . | TRBV5-4 | TRBD1 | TGTGCCAGCAGCACTCCGGGACAGGGCGTCTATGGCTACACCTTC | CASSTPGQGVYGYTF
TRBJ2-7 | . | TRBV6-6 | . | TGTGCCAGCAGGAGGGGACCTAGCGCTGACTCCTACGAGCAGTACTTC | CASRRGPSADSYEQYF
TRBJ2-5 | . | TRBV7-9 | . | TGTGCCAGCAGCTTAGCTCGCGGGGGCGAGACCCAGTACTTC | CASSLARGGETQYF
TRBJ1-1 | . | TRBV29-1 | TRBD1 | TGCAGCGTTCGGACAGGCCGGGACACTGAAGCTTTCTTT | CSVRTGRDTEAFF
TRBJ2-3 | . | TRBV7-8 | . | TGTGCCAGCAGCTTAGCGGCCAGGCCTGGCCCCACAGATACGCAGTATTTT | CASSLAARPGPTDTQYF
TRBJ2-7 | . | TRBV5-1 | TRBD1 | TGCGCCAGCAGCCAGACAGGGGTCCGGTACTACGAGCAGTACTTC | CASSQTGVRYYEQYF
TRBJ2-3 | . | TRBV19 | . | TGTGCCAGTAGTAGGGGCCCGCCAGATACGCAGTATTTT | CASSRGPPDTQYF
TRBJ2-6 | . | TRBV7-9 | TRBD2 | TGTGCCAGCAGCGTCGCACTAGCGATCGTGGCCAACGTCCTGACTTTC | CASSVALAIVANVLTF
TRBJ1-6 | once | TRBV15 | . | TGTGCCACCAACGACAGGCAGGGTTCACCCCTCCACTTT | CATNDRQGSPLHF
TRBJ2-3 | . | TRBV6-1 | . | TGTGCCAGCAGGGGGCTGCCCACAGATACGCAGTATTTT | CASRGLPTDTQYF
TRBJ2-5 | . | TRBV19 | . | TGTGCCAGTAGTAGGGGACTCTCGTACCAAGAGACCCAGTACTTC | CASSRGLSYQETQYF
TRBJ1-4 | . | TRBV27 | TRBD1 | TGTGCCAGCAGTAACAGGGGTAGGACTAATGAAAAACTGTTTTTT | CASSNRGRTNEKLFF
TRBJ2-1 | . | TRBV27 | TRBD2 | TGTGCCAGCCAAGATAGCGGGATGGGCTCCTACAATGAGCAGTTCTTC | CASQDSGMGSYNEQFF
TRBJ1-4 | . | TRBV19 | . | TGTGCCAGTAGCCCTTCGCACATACAGAATGAAAAACTGTTTTTT | CASSPSHIQNEKLFF
TRBJ1-1 | . | TRBV7-9 | . | TGTGCCAGCAGCTTAAGGGAGGGACTCAACACTGAAGCTTTCTTT | CASSLREGLNTEAFF
TRBJ2-7 | . | TRBV6-6 | TRBD1 | TGTGCCAGCAGCTCCCCGGGACAGGGGGGCTACGAGCAGTACTTC | CASSSPGQGGYEQYF
TRBJ2-3 | once | TRBV30 | TRBD2 | TGTGCCTGGAGTGTGGGGACTAGTTCCGAGGATACGCAGTATTTT | CAWSVGTSSEDTQYF
TRBJ2-1 | . | TRBV4-1 | TRBD2 | TGCGCCAGCAGCCTAGGACTAGCGACCAGCTCCTACAATGAGCAGTTCTTC | CASSLGLATSSYNEQFF
TRBJ2-7 | once | TRBV5-4 | . | TGTGCCAGCAGCTTGGGGACTACCTGGAGTGGGGAGCAGTACTTC | CASSLGTTWSGEQYF